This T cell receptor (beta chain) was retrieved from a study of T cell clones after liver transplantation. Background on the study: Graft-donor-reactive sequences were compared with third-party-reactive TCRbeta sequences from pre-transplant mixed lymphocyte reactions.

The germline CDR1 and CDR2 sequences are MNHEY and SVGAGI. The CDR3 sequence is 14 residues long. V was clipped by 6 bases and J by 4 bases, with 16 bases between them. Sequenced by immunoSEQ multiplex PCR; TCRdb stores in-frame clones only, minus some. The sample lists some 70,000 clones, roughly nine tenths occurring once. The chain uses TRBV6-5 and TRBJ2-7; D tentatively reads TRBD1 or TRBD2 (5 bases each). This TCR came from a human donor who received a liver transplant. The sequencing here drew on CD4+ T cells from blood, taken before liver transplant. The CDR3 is CASSRTPRGYEQYF. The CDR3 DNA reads TGTGCCAGCAGCCGGACGCCGAGGGGTTACGAGCAGTACTTC.